The 27 T cell receptor beta chains presented below share a single source sample, sequenced in a study of blood T cells in healthy people across ages (dated by TCRdb to between 2015 and 2016). Library preparation used 5' RACE. Instrument on record: Illumina HiSeq 2500. A second PCR of about 7 to 12 cycles was run with a J-beta primer mix and a sample-barcoded 5' primer. TCRdb's own reprocessing of the public reads used fastp at Q25 and MiXCR and kept productive beta chains. CDR3 protein duplicates are merged, each entry listing the most common genes and DNA. Across this sample there are hundreds of thousands of distinct CDR3 sequences, with around 24% seen only once. The ten largest clones capture approximately 10% of the sample. These same records also appear under a second study, on T cells of mothers and their children.

Sequencing used blood. The receptor set was obtained from a boy between 10 and 17 years old in good health.

The rearrangement links TRBV20-1 to TRBJ2-7; weak D call: TRBD1 (5 bases). The CDR3 sequence is 15 residues long. Germline CDR1 is DFQATT and CDR2 is SNEGSKA (reference sequence). Trimming took off 0 bases at V and 2 bases at J, with 14 bases between the two ends. The CDR3 loop is CSARDVAGLPYEQYF. CDR3 in DNA: TGCAGTGCTAGAGATGTGGCAGGGTTGCCCTACGAGCAGTACTTC.

This clonotype was observed at least ten times. This rearrangement joins TRBV4-3 to TRBJ1-4, with D perhaps matching TRBD1 (5 bases). There are 15 residues in the CDR3. Trimming pared 5 bases from V and 6 bases from J, leaving 16 bases between. The germline V gene encodes CDR1 LGHNA and CDR2 YSLEER. CDR3 amino acids: CASSNTGGVYEKLFF. CDR3 sequence (DNA): TGCGCCAGCAGCAACACAGGAGGTGTTTATGAAAAACTGTTTTTT.

There are a few counts of this clonotype. The J gene is TRBJ2-5, the V gene TRBV5-1, with D hard to call. Germline V gene data show CDR1 as SGHRS and CDR2 as YFSETQ. V gave up 0 bases and J gave up 1 base, with 10 bases separating them. The CDR3 is 15 residues long. CDR3 amino acids: CASSLGIGPQETQYF. Here the CDR3 DNA reads TGCGCCAGCAGCTTGGGTATAGGGCCCCAAGAGACCCAGTACTTC.

The table lists this clonotype with a few counts. The final CDR3 position lacks the conserved phenylalanine or tryptophan, pointing to a likely read error. This chain uses TRBV7-2 with TRBJ2-1; 7 nucleotides line up with TRBD1. The germline gives CDR1 SGHTA, CDR2 FQGNSA. The CDR3 is 15 residues long. Trimming took 9 bases from V and 0 from J; bases not matched to a gene: 8. The CDR3 DNA reads as TGTGCCAGTACGACAGGGCGGAGCTCCTACAATGAGCAGTTCTTA. Translated: CASTTGRSSYNEQFL.

V gene TRBV10-3 combines with J gene TRBJ1-1, with 7 bases lining up with TRBD1. V lost 10 bases, J lost 6 bases, and 8 bases stayed unmatched. CDR3 length equals 12 residues. Germline CDR1 and CDR2: ENHRY and SYGVKD. CDR3 nucleotides: TGTGCCACCCCTACAGGGGAATCTGAAGCTTTCTTT. It translates to CATPTGESEAFF.

The sample holds a few counts of this clonotype. J is TRBJ2-1 and V is TRBV29-1; 10 bases map to TRBD2. Germline-derived CDR1 and CDR2 are SQVTM and ANQGSEA. The CDR3 has 16 residues. The ends lost 3 bases at V and 1 base at J; junction bases unmatched: 6. CDR3 in DNA: TGCAGCGTTGATCGGCTAGCGGGAGTTTCCTACAATGAGCAGTTCTTC. It is translated as CSVDRLAGVSYNEQFF.

The J gene is TRBJ2-1, the V gene TRBV4-1; D remains ambiguous. This CDR3 is built from 17 residues. V lost 4 bases and J 0 bases, leaving 16 bases between the germline ends. In germline, CDR1 is MGHRA, CDR2 YSYEKL. The CDR3 sequence is CASSRFFGSRSYNEQFF. The CDR3, as DNA: TGCGCCAGCAGCCGATTCTTTGGAAGTCGCTCCTACAATGAGCAGTTCTTC.

At least ten counts were recorded for this clonotype. The V and J genes are TRBV20-1 and TRBJ2-1; 11 bases map to TRBD2. V shed 6 bases, J shed 4 bases, and the junction held 8 bases outside the gene matches. Germline CDR1 and CDR2: DFQATT and SNEGSKA (reference sequence). The CDR3 sequence is 15 residues long. This CDR3 is CSAASGTSGYNEQFF. The CDR3 bases are TGCAGTGCAGCCTCCGGGACTAGCGGATACAATGAGCAGTTCTTC.

This clonotype was detected a few times. CDR3 DNA: TGTGCCACCCGGGACAGGAGCACAGATACGCAGTATTTT. This sequence encodes CATRDRSTDTQYF. The chain recombines TRBV12-3 or TRBV12-4 with TRBJ2-3, with TRBD1 identical over 8 bases. Unmatched junction bases numbered 3, after V lost 10 bases and J lost 0 bases. This CDR3 has 13 amino acids.

This clonotype was recorded many times. The V and J genes are TRBV20-1 and TRBJ1-6, with 12 bases that match TRBD1. After removal of 4 bases from V and 9 bases from J, the junction contained 7 bases not matched to a gene. The germline V gene has CDR1 DFQATT and CDR2 SNEGSKA (reference sequence). The CDR3 covers 15 residues. CDR3 protein: CSATTGTGGSSPLHF. Here the CDR3 DNA reads TGCAGTGCTACTACCGGGACAGGGGGCTCTTCACCCCTCCACTTT.

V usage is TRBV7-6 and J usage is TRBJ1-1, with 11 bases matching TRBD1. The CDR3 sequence is 15 residues long. After removal of 4 bases from V and 4 bases from J, the junction contained 5 bases not matched to a gene. Germline V lookup: CDR1 SGHVS, CDR2 FNYEAQ. In DNA, the CDR3 is TGTGCCAGCAGCTCCGGACAGGGGGCGCGCACTGAAGCTTTCTTT. It translates to CASSSGQGARTEAFF.

This clonotype appeared many times. The chain joins TRBV6-1 to TRBJ2-1; 9 bases are a match to TRBD2. Trimming at V came to 5 bases and at J to 3 bases, leaving 5 bases not matched to a gene. From germline, CDR1 is MNHNS and CDR2 SASEGT. This CDR3 has 15 residues. CDR3 region: CASSHRTSDYNEQFF. Here the CDR3 DNA reads TGTGCCAGCAGTCACCGGACTAGCGACTACAATGAGCAGTTCTTC.

The chain is built from TRBV11-1 and TRBJ2-1; 7 bases are a match to TRBD2. Germline CDR1 reads SGHAT; CDR2 reads FQDESV (reference sequence). With V trimmed by 5 bases and J by 0 bases, 1 base remained unmatched. CDR3 length: 14 residues. CDR3 nucleotides: TGTGCCAGCAGCCGGACTAGCTCCTACAATGAGCAGTTCTTC. This encodes CASSRTSSYNEQFF.

The J gene is TRBJ1-2, the V gene TRBV6-5; D remains ambiguous. V was shortened by 4 bases and J by 0 bases, with 15 bases between the two germline ends. CDR1 is MNHEY, CDR2 SVGAGI, per germline. This CDR3 comprises 16 residues. CDR3 residues: CASSSGRSVANYGYTF. The DNA of the CDR3 is TGTGCCAGCAGTTCCGGACGGTCGGTGGCTAACTATGGCTACACCTTC.

This clonotype turned up a few times. The V gene is TRBV7-2, the J gene TRBJ2-7, with D possibly matching TRBD1 (5 bases). The V and J ends lost 2 bases and 3 bases respectively, with 8 bases between them. Germline lookup yields CDR1 SGHTA and CDR2 FQGNSA. The CDR3 runs to 13 residues. CDR3 sequence reads: CASSLPGFYEQYF. CDR3 in DNA: TGTGCCAGCAGCTTACCAGGGTTCTACGAGCAGTACTTC.

This clonotype was picked up a small number of times. Lacking the conserved final phenylalanine or tryptophan, this CDR3 likely reflects a read error. V is TRBV6-6 and J is TRBJ2-7, with D perhaps given as TRBD1 or TRBD2 (5 bases each). With 0 bases removed from V and 3 bases from J, the gap between germline ends came to 6 bases. Germline CDR1 and CDR2: MNHNY and SVGAGI (reference sequence). The CDR3 extends over 13 amino acids. CDR3 sequence reads: CASSYSGVYEQYL. CDR3 DNA: TGTGCCAGCAGTTACTCGGGGGTCTACGAGCAGTACCTC.

The chain has TRBV10-3 and TRBJ2-1, with 9 bases matching TRBD2. From germline, CDR1 is ENHRY and CDR2 SYGVKD. The CDR3 has 14 residues. J gave up 5 bases and V 5 bases, and 4 bases lay outside the gene matches. CDR3 sequence (DNA): TGTGCCATCAGTTCGGGACTAGCCAACAATGAGCAGTTCTTC. Encoded protein: CAISSGLANNEQFF.

This clonotype was picked up a small number of times. The J gene is TRBJ1-3, the V gene TRBV6-5; D is unresolved. This CDR3 is built from 15 residues. Germline loops: CDR1 MNHEY, CDR2 SVGAGI. The germline V and J ends were trimmed by 2 bases and 3 bases, with 11 bases remaining between them. This chain's CDR3 is CASSYSPRVGNTIYF. For the CDR3, the DNA is TGTGCCAGCAGTTACAGTCCACGGGTTGGAAACACCATATATTTT.

This clonotype appeared a few times. The chain is built from TRBV28 and TRBJ1-1; no clear D. The CDR3 spans 19 residues. Germline CDR1 reads MDHEN; CDR2 reads SYDVKM. Deletions cut 5 bases from V and 5 bases from J, with 30 bases between. The CDR3 loop reads CASSPPPSYDGPYPTEAFF. DNA for the CDR3: TGTGCCAGCAGTCCCCCGCCGTCCTACGATGGGCCCTACCCGACTGAAGCTTTCTTT. Complete variable domain (other parts from reference TRBV28 and TRBJ1-1): DVKVTQSSRYLVKRTGEKVFLECVQDMDHENMFWYRQDPGLGLRLIYFSYDVKMKEKGDIPEGYSVSREKKERFSLILESASTNQTSMYLCASSPPPSYDGPYPTEAFFGQGTRLTVV.

This sequence joins TRBV28 and TRBJ2-3; 7 nucleotides match TRBD2. This CDR3 region has 17 residues. V shed 1 base and J 1 base; nucleotides not matched to a gene: 8. In germline, CDR1 is MDHEN, CDR2 SYDVKM. For the CDR3, the DNA is TGTGCCAGCAGTTTATTGAGTAGCGGGCTCCGCACAGATACGCAGTATTTT. Protein product: CASSLLSSGLRTDTQYF.

This clonotype was counted a few times. This chain joins TRBV7-9 and TRBJ2-5; D is possibly TRBD1 or TRBD2 (5 bases each). The closer fit of TRBJ2-7 to the DNA end suggests the J call may be wrong. From germline, CDR1 is SEHNR and CDR2 FQNEAQ (reference sequence). The CDR3 totals 17 residues. CDR3 protein: CASSSSKAGTHSYEQYF. The CDR3 nucleotides are TGTGCCAGCAGCTCGAGCAAAGCCGGGACGCACTCCTACGAGCAGTACTTC.

A few counts support this clonotype. As DNA, the CDR3 is TGTGCCAGCAGTTCGACAGGGGTCCGCTACGAGCAGTACTTC. This codes for CASSSTGVRYEQYF. The V and J genes are TRBV28 and TRBJ2-7; 8 nucleotides align to TRBD1. The CDR3 totals 14 residues. After removal of 4 bases from V and 3 bases from J, the junction contained 5 bases not matched to a gene. The V gene's germline CDR1 is MDHEN and CDR2 SYDVKM. Full variable domain (rest looked up from reference TRBV28 and TRBJ2-7): DVKVTQSSRYLVKRTGEKVFLECVQDMDHENMFWYRQDPGLGLRLIYFSYDVKMKEKGDIPEGYSVSREKKERFSLILESASTNQTSMYLCASSSTGVRYEQYFGPGTRLTVT.

This clonotype was counted many times. This chain links TRBV28 with TRBJ2-5, with TRBD2 as a possible D gene (5 bases). V was cut by 6 bases and J by 1 base, with 9 bases left in between. The germline CDR1 and CDR2 sequences are MDHEN and SYDVKM. The length of the CDR3 is 13 residues. This chain's CDR3 is CASSLRGQETQYF. CDR3 bases: TGTGCCAGCAGCTTACGGGGCCAAGAGACCCAGTACTTC.

In its sample, this clonotype was seen a few times. This rearrangement joins TRBV6-5 to TRBJ2-2, with D perhaps assigned TRBD1 or TRBD2 (5 bases each). The ends were cut back, 7 bases at V and 5 bases at J, with 17 bases in the middle. The CDR3 contains 15 residues. Germline V gives CDR1 MNHEY, CDR2 SVGAGI. The CDR3 sequence is CASNPPGRETGELFF. CDR3 bases: TGTGCCAGCAACCCACCGGGACGAGAAACCGGGGAGCTGTTTTTT.

Only a few counts were recorded for this clonotype. This chain uses TRBV14 with TRBJ2-1, with no clear D. The V and J ends lost 6 bases and 13 bases respectively, with 19 bases between them. Per the germline V gene, CDR1 is SGHDN and CDR2 is FVKESK. The CDR3 consists of 13 residues. The CDR3 DNA reads TGTGCCAGCAGTACACTTCTAGAAATCGGCCAGTTCTTC. It specifies CASSTLLEIGQFF.

This clonotype was counted a few times. The chain recombines TRBV7-2 with TRBJ2-3, with 8 bases that match TRBD2. This CDR3 comprises 15 residues. V gave up 10 bases and J gave up 2 bases; unmatched junction bases: 11. Looked up from germline, CDR1 is SGHTA and CDR2 is FQGNSA. Here the CDR3 reads CATRFSGGDTDTQYF. The CDR3 DNA sequence: TGTGCCACCCGATTCTCCGGGGGGGACACAGATACGCAGTATTTT.

This clonotype was counted a few times. The chain joins TRBV27 to TRBJ2-5; TRBD2 matches at 7 bases. The DNA end is a closer match to TRBJ2-7, so the J assignment may be wrong. The CDR3 length is 13 residues. Germline lookup yields CDR1 MNHEY and CDR2 SMNVEV (reference sequence). The CDR3 sequence: CASSNRGAYEQYF. The CDR3 nucleotides are TGTGCCAGCAGTAACCGGGGGGCCTACGAGCAGTACTTC.